Listed below are T cell receptor beta chains from one sample, sequenced in a study of ipilimumab plus nivolumab after autologous stem cell transplantation. Sequencing used immunoSEQ multiplex PCR; TCRdb keeps in-frame clones, though not all of them. Of some 11,000 clones in the sample, more than 60% were seen once. The material sequenced was PBMCs, taken in a trial of ipilimumab plus nivolumab as post-transplant consolidation. The receptors here all came from a male donor with multiple myeloma. Each CDR3 is given with its conserved first and last residue. Fields, in order: V gene, CDR3 length, CDR3 protein.

TRBV4-1,12,CASSQGTSSQYF
TRBV10-3,12,CATSGTDTEAFF
TRBV18,15,CASSPGLTLAGELFF
TRBV4-3,16,CASSQAAPGGTDTQYF
TRBV28,15,CASSFLPRLHEKLFF
TRBV15,20,CATSRDHFNMARAGNTEAFF
TRBV10-3,13,CAISVAGPDTQYF
TRBV5-6,16,CASSRLAGASYNEQFF
TRBV4-2,16,CASSQDRPSSYNEQFF
TRBV27,12,CATIDYQETQYF
TRBV14,18,CASSQGPSGGASYNEQFF
TRBV11-3,13,CASSLTGGNTIYF
TRBV27,14,CASSRQGWGDEQFF
TRBV5-6,14,CASSLGDREETQYF
TRBV5-4,18,CASSLGLAASAGANVLTF
TRBV5-6,16,CASSLEGLRRDYGYTF
TRBV4-3,15,CASSQVATANTEAFF
TRBV7-2,11,CASSSRSEQYF
TRBV28,14,CASSTRQGAGEQYF
TRBV1,13,CASSHSGEAEQYF
TRBV4-1,15,CASSHLAGGPNEQFF
TRBV13,11,CASSFGYEQYF
TRBV9,16,CASSPFGTGGRDTQYF
TRBV7-2,14,CASSPRTGATEAFF
TRBV28,15,CASSGSGGAYNEQFF
TRBV7-9,13,CASSFGEDETQYF
TRBV5-6,15,CASSSVTADNSPLHF
TRBV7-3,16,CASSPSPGTERNGYTF